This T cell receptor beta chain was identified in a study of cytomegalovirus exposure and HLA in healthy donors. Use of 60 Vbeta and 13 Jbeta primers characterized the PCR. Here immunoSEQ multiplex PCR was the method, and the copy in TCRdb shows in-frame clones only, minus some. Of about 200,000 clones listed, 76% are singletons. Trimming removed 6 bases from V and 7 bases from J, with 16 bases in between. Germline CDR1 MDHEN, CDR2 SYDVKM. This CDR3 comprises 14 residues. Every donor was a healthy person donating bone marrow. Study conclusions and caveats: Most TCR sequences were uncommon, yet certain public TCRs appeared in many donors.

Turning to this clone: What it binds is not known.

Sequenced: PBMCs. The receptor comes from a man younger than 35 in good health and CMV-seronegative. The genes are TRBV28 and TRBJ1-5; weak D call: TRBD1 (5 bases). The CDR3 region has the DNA TGTGCCAGCAGCCTGGGGCGTGGATGGCAGCCCCAGCATTTT. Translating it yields CASSLGRGWQPQHF. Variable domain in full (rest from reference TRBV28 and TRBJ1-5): DVKVTQSSRYLVKRTGEKVFLECVQDMDHENMFWYRQDPGLGLRLIYFSYDVKMKEKGDIPEGYSVSREKKERFSLILESASTNQTSMYLCASSLGRGWQPQHFGDGTRLSIL.